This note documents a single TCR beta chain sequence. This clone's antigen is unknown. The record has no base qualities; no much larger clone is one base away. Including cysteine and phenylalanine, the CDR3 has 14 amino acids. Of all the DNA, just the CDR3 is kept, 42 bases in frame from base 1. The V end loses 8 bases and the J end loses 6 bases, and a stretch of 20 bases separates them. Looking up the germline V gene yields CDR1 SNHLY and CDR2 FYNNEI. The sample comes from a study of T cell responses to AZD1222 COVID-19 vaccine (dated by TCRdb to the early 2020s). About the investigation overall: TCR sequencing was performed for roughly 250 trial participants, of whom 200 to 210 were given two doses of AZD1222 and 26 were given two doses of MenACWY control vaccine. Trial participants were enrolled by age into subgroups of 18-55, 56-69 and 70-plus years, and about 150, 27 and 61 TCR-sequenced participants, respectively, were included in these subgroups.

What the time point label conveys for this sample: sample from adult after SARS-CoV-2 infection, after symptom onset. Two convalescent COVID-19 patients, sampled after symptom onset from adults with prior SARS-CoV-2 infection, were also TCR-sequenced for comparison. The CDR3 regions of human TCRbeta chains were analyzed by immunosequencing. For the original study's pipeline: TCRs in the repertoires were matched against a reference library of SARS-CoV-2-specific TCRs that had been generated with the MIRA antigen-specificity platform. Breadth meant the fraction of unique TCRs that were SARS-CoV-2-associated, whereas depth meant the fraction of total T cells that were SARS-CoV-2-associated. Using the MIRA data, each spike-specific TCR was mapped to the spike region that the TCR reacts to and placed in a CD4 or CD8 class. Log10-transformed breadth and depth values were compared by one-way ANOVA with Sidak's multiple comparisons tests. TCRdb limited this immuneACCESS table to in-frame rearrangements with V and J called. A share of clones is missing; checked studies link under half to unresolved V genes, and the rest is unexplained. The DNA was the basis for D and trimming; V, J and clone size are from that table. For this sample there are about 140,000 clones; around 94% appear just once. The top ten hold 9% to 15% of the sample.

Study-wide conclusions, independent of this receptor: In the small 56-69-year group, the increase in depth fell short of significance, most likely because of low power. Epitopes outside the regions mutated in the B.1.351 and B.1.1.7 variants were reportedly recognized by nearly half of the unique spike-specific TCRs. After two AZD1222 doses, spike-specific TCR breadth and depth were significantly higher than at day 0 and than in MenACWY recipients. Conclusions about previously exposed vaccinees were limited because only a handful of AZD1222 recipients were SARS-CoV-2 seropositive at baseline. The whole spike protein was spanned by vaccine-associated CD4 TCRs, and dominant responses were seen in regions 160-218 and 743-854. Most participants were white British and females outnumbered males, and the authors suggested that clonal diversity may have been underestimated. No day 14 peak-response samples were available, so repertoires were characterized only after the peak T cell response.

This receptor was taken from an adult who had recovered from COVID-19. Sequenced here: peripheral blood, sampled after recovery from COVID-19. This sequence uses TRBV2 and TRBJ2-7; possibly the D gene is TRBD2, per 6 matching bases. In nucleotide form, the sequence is TGTGCCAGCGTCCGGCGACGGGGGACCCCCGAGCAGTACTTC. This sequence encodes CASVRRRGTPEQYF. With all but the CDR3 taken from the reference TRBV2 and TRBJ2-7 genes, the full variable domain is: EPEVTQTPSHQVTQMGQEVILRCVPISNHLYFYWYRQILGQKVEFLVSFYNNEISEKSEIFDDQFSVERPDGSNFTLKIRSTKLEDSAMYFCASVRRRGTPEQYFGPGTRLTVT.